What follows is one T cell receptor beta chain and its context. Its target is unknown. The sample has other DNA sequences that encode this CDR3 too. Germline V gives CDR1 MNHEY, CDR2 SVGAGI. The CDR3 loop spans 15 amino acids. V trimming: 0 bases; J trimming: 4 bases; junction bases outside the gene matches: 4. The investigators split CD4+ cells into a CD45RA+ naive subset and a CD45RA-negative memory subset. This entry belongs to a study of shared clonotypes between healthy human individuals. Looking at the study overall: Per donor, CD8 memory used one plate, CD8 naive used two, CD4 memory used three and CD4 naive used three. Study-wide results and caveats: Clonotypes which were not shared had lower generation probabilities than clonotypes that all four donors shared.

Investigators spread the genomic DNA of each subset evenly over several immunoSEQ plates. The assay was immunoSEQ multiplex PCR, and TCRdb's table has in-frame clones only and misses some. Among some 2,000,000 clones listed, approximately 94% were seen once. The sample taken for sequencing was naive CD4+ T cells sorted from blood. Subset here: CD45RA+ positively selected. The source of this sequence is a man in his late teens or twenties in good health. The V call is TRBV6-5, the J call TRBJ1-1; TRBD1 matches at 8 bases. The CDR3 sequence is CASSYSRTGGTEAFF. DNA for the CDR3: TGTGCCAGCAGTTACTCGAGAACAGGGGGCACTGAAGCTTTCTTT.